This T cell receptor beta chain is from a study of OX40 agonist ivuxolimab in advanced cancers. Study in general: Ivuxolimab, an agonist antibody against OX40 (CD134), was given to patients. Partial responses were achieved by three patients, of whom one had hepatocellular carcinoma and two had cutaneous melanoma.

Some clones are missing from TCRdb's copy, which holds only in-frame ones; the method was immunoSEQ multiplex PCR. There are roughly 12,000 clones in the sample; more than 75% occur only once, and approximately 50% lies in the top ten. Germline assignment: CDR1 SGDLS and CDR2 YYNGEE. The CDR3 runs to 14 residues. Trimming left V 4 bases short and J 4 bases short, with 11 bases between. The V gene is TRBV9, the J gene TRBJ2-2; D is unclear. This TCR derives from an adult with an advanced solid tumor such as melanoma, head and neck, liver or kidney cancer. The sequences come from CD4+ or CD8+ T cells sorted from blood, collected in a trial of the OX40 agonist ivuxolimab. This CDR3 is CASSPEMGTGELFF. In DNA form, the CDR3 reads TGTGCCAGCAGCCCCGAGATGGGCACCGGGGAGCTGTTTTTT. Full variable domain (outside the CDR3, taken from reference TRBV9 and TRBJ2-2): DSGVTQTPKHLITATGQRVTLRCSPRSGDLSVYWYQQSLDQGLQFLIQYYNGEERAKGNILERFSAQQFPDLHSELNLSSLELGDSALYFCASSPEMGTGELFFGEGSRLTVL.